Below, 23 T cell receptor beta chains from the same sample are listed, as sequenced in a study of early T cells in non-severe SARS-CoV-2 infection. TCRdb fed the 5' RACE reads into MiXCR, producing one record per CDR3 protein. The sample lists about 97,000 distinct CDR3 sequences; roughly 11% were seen once. Sequencing used whole blood, obtained at baseline. Receptors were obtained from an adult who was a healthcare worker with PCR-confirmed SARS-CoV-2 infection or an uninfected control (not recorded which).

This clonotype was seen more than once but under ten times. This chain connects TRBV3-1 to TRBJ2-3; TRBD2 matches 8 bases. The CDR3 sequence is 17 residues long. Per the germline V gene, CDR1 is LGHDT and CDR2 is YNNKEL (reference sequence). The junction had 6 bases not matched to a gene; V was cut back by 1 base and J by 0 bases. The CDR3 region has the DNA TGTGCCAGCAGCCAAGTTGCGCGGGGGGTTAGCACAGATACGCAGTATTTT. Residues: CASSQVARGVSTDTQYF.

This clonotype turned up a few times. The V and J genes are TRBV6-1 and TRBJ1-2; D not certain. CDR1 and CDR2 (germline): MNHNS, SASEGT. V was clipped by 2 bases and J by 5 bases, with 9 bases between them. The CDR3 totals 13 residues. The CDR3 nucleotides read TGTGCCAGCAGTGAAACCAGACTTTATGGCTACACCTTC. Translated, it gives CASSETRLYGYTF.

This clonotype came up once. The rearrangement joins TRBV7-3 to TRBJ1-1, with D uncertain. The CDR3 has 13 amino acids. Trimming removed 5 bases at V and 1 base at J, with 8 bases between. Germline CDR1 and CDR2: SGHTA and FQGTGA. The CDR3 DNA reads as TGTGCCAGCAGCCTACAGCAGAACACTGAAGCTTTCTTT. This sequence encodes CASSLQQNTEAFF.

J is TRBJ2-3 and V is TRBV5-1, with D unclear. Deletions cut 4 bases from V and 6 bases from J, with 9 bases between. Germline lookup yields CDR1 SGHRS and CDR2 YFSETQ. CDR3 length: 12 residues. The CDR3 DNA sequence: TGCGCCAGCAGCATCGAGCTGGATACGCAGTATTTT. This encodes CASSIELDTQYF.

The V call is TRBV7-2, the J call TRBJ2-1; 10 nucleotides align to TRBD2. Germline CDR1 is SGHTA and CDR2 is FQGNSA. The CDR3 sequence is 19 residues long. The V and J ends lost 0 bases and 0 bases, in that order; junction bases with no gene match: 8. The CDR3 DNA reads TGTGCCAGCAGCTTAGCGGAATCTAGCGGGGGTTTCTCCTACAATGAGCAGTTCTTC. Residues: CASSLAESSGGFSYNEQFF.

This clonotype showed up many times. The J gene is TRBJ1-2, the V gene TRBV19, with D possibly being TRBD1 (5 bases). CDR1 is LNHDA and CDR2 is SQIVND in the germline V gene (reference sequence). Trimming pared 5 bases from V and 10 bases from J, leaving 23 bases between. The CDR3 totals 15 residues. The CDR3 coding sequence is TGTGCCAGTAGTCCCACTTCTGGACAACAAGTGGACTACACCTTC. Translating gives CASSPTSGQQVDYTF.

This clonotype was counted ten times or more. The chain links TRBV6-2 or TRBV6-3 to TRBJ1-1; TRBD1 might be the D (5 bases). The V end lost 1 base, the J end lost 5 bases, and 11 bases lay between the germline ends. This CDR3 contains 14 residues. Germline V CDR1 and CDR2: MNHEY, SVGEGT. CDR3 sequence reads: CASSYLGGDTEAFF. The CDR3 nucleotides read TGTGCCAGCAGTTACTTGGGAGGGGATACTGAAGCTTTCTTT.

In this sample, this clonotype turned up a few times. This chain links TRBV7-8 with TRBJ1-1; D ambiguous. This CDR3 is 14 amino acids long. V lost 0 bases, J lost 5 bases, and 10 bases lay in between. CDR1 SGHVS and CDR2 FQNEAQ come from the germline V gene. The CDR3: CASSLAGFGTEAFF. CDR3 sequence (DNA): TGTGCCAGCAGCTTAGCAGGGTTCGGGACTGAAGCTTTCTTT.

This clonotype was observed a handful of times. The rearrangement uses TRBV30 and TRBJ2-7; TRBD1 might be the D (5 bases). Germline CDR1 reads GTSNPN; CDR2 reads SVGIG (reference sequence). CDR3 length equals 13 residues. Between the trimmed V and J ends, which lost 0 bases and 5 bases, there was a span of 11 bases. The CDR3 DNA reads TGTGCCTGGAGTGTACAGGTCCGGAACGAGCAGTACTTC. Protein product: CAWSVQVRNEQYF.

This clonotype was found a few times. V is TRBV10-3 and J is TRBJ2-2, with 12 nucleotides matching TRBD1. V was clipped by 10 bases and J by 4 bases; unmatched bases: 4. Germline assignment: CDR1 ENHRY and CDR2 SYGVKD. This CDR3 is 14 amino acids long. The CDR3 is CASLGQGATGELFF. The CDR3 nucleotides are TGTGCCAGCCTGGGACAGGGGGCCACCGGGGAGCTGTTTTTT.

Ten or more counts support this clonotype. The chain joins TRBV7-2 to TRBJ2-7; D ambiguous. Germline assignment: CDR1 SGHTA and CDR2 FQGNSA. Trimming pared 1 base from V and 2 bases from J, leaving 3 bases between. This CDR3 comprises 12 residues. The CDR3 bases are TGTGCCAGCAGCTTAGAGCCCTACGAGCAGTACTTC. This sequence encodes CASSLEPYEQYF.

Many counts were recorded for this clonotype. V gene TRBV2 combines with J gene TRBJ2-3; D remains unclear. Trimming cost V 3 bases and J 3 bases, with 4 bases left between them. Germline-derived CDR1 and CDR2 are SNHLY and FYNNEI. The CDR3 totals 12 residues. The CDR3 DNA reads as TGTGCCAGCAGTGACCAGACAGATACGCAGTATTTT. It encodes CASSDQTDTQYF.

This clonotype was recorded a few times. The V call is TRBV6-1, the J call TRBJ1-1; TRBD1 matches at 9 bases. V lost 6 bases and J lost 14; bases outside the gene matches: 13. The CDR3 runs to 13 residues. Germline V CDR1 and CDR2: MNHNS, SASEGT. In DNA, the CDR3 is TGTGCCAGCAGGCCTAGGAGAGGACAGGGGTGGTTCTTT. This gives the protein CASRPRRGQGWFF.

The chain recombines TRBV5-1 with TRBJ2-7; 8 bases match TRBD2. Germline V CDR1 and CDR2: SGHRS, YFSETQ. The J segment lost 1 base and the V segment lost 1 base, leaving 4 bases of the junction unmatched. This CDR3 has 15 residues. CDR3 in amino acids: CASSLLTSGSYEQYF. For the CDR3, the DNA is TGCGCCAGCAGCTTGCTAACTAGCGGTTCCTACGAGCAGTACTTC.

In its sample, this clonotype was seen many times. The chain has TRBV7-6 and TRBJ2-3; TRBD2 aligns across 10 bases. The CDR3 runs to 17 residues. Trimming at V came to 5 bases and at J to 0 bases, leaving 8 bases not matched to a gene. Germline V gene lookup returns CDR1 SGHVS and CDR2 FNYEAQ. DNA of the CDR3: TGTGCCAGCAGCCAAAGACTAGCGGGCCCTAGCACAGATACGCAGTATTTT. It specifies CASSQRLAGPSTDTQYF.

This chain connects TRBV14 to TRBJ1-1, with D maybe TRBD1 (6 bases). Trimming removed 4 bases from V and 3 bases from J, with 12 bases in between. The CDR3 extends over 14 amino acids. The germline CDR1 and CDR2 sequences are SGHDN and FVKESK. As DNA, the CDR3 is TGTGCCAGCAGCCCACAGGGCGGGTACACTGAAGCTTTCTTT. Encoded protein: CASSPQGGYTEAFF.

The table lists this clonotype with many counts. CDR3 coding DNA: TGTGCCAGCAGCAACCGGGACAGGGGGAACACTGAAGCTTTCTTT. Amino acid sequence: CASSNRDRGNTEAFF. This chain uses TRBV12-3 or TRBV12-4 with TRBJ1-1; 10 positions agree with TRBD1. This CDR3 is built from 15 residues. The J segment lost 1 base and the V segment lost 6 bases, leaving 5 bases of the junction unmatched.

This CDR3 reads CSGTVEDRDGYTF. CDR3 sequence (DNA): TGCAGTGGAACGGTAGAGGACAGGGACGGCTACACCTTC. V and J are TRBV20-1 and TRBJ1-2; 8 positions match TRBD1. With V trimmed by 7 bases and J by 8 bases, 12 bases remained unmatched. The CDR3 length is 13 residues. The V gene's germline CDR1 is DFQATT and CDR2 SNEGSKA (reference sequence).

This clonotype was seen only a few times. The chain recombines TRBV29-1 with TRBJ2-3; no clear D. The V end was cut by 7 bases, the J end by 5 bases, with 7 bases between. The CDR3 consists of 10 residues. The germline V gene encodes CDR1 SQVTM and CDR2 ANQGSEA. In DNA, the CDR3 is TGCAGCGCAAGACTAGATACGCAGTATTTT. It codes for CSARLDTQYF.

This chain joins TRBV11-2 and TRBJ2-2; perhaps TRBD1 as D (6 bases). The V gene lost 3 bases and the J gene lost 8 bases, with 13 bases spanning the gap. This CDR3 contains 14 residues. Germline CDR1 is SGHAT and CDR2 is FQNNGV. DNA of the CDR3: TGTGCCAGCAGCTTGGGGCCTGGGACAGGGGAGCTGTTTTTT. It codes for CASSLGPGTGELFF. The full variable domain, in which reference TRBV11-2 and TRBJ2-2 provide the parts outside the CDR3, is EAGVAQSPRYKIIEKRQSVAFWCNPISGHATLYWYQQILGQGPKLLIQFQNNGVVDDSQLPKDRFSAERLKGVDSTLKIQPAKLEDSAVYLCASSLGPGTGELFFGEGSRLTVL.

This clonotype has ten or more counts. J is TRBJ1-2 and V is TRBV24-1; TRBD1 might be the D (5 bases). V was trimmed by 0 bases and J by 4 bases, leaving 11 bases between them. Germline assignment: CDR1 KGHDR and CDR2 SFDVKD. This CDR3 spans 15 amino acids. The CDR3 DNA follows: TGTGCCACCAGTGATTTGGCCGAAGGGGTCTATGGCTACACCTTC. As protein: CATSDLAEGVYGYTF.

This sequence joins TRBV7-2 and TRBJ2-7; 10 bases agree with TRBD2. Germline V CDR1 and CDR2: SGHTA, FQGNSA. V lost 1 base to trimming and J lost 6 bases; unmatched junction nucleotides: 6. This CDR3 contains 15 residues. The CDR3 is CASSLVPSGSSEQYF. The DNA of the CDR3 is TGTGCCAGCAGCTTAGTGCCTAGCGGGAGCTCCGAGCAGTACTTC.

The V gene is TRBV6-6, the J gene TRBJ1-2; D uncertain. In germline, CDR1 is MNHNY, CDR2 SVGAGI (reference sequence). This CDR3 has 17 amino acids. V was trimmed by 2 bases and J by 5 bases, leaving 21 bases between them. The CDR3 nucleotides are TGTGCCAGCAGTTACGAGACGGGTTTAGGGTCGGGGTATGGCTACACCTTC. Its protein product is CASSYETGLGSGYGYTF.